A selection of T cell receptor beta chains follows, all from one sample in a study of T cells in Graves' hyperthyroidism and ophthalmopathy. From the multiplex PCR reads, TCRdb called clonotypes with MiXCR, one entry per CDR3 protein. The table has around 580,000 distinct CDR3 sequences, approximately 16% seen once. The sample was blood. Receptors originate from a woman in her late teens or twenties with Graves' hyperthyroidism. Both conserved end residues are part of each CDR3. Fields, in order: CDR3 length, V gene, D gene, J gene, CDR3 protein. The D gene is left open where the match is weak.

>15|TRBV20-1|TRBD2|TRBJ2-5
CSASIPSGGAETQYF
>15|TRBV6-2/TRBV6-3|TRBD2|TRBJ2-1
CASSPPSGGGGEQFF
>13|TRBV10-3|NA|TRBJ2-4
CAISDPGANIQYF
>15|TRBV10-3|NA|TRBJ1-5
CAISESTGSNQPQHF
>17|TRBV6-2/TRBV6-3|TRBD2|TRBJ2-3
CASSYARGLAATDTQYF
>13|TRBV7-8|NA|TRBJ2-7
CASSLALGGEQYF
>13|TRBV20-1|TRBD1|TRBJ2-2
CSASQGVTGELFF
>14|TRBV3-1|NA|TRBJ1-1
CASSHRQTNTEAFF
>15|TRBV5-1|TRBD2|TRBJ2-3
CASSLGLADGDTQYF
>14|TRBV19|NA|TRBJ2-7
CASSTRTIPYEQYF
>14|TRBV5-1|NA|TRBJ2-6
CASSFGPGANVLTF
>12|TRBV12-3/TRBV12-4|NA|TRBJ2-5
CASSTGRETQYF
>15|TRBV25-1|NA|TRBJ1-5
CASSESEGPGQPQHF
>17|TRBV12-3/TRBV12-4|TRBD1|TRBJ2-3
CASSTLGTGGETDTQYF
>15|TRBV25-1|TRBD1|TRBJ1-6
CASSELDRAWSPLHF
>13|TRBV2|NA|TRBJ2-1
CAGSTEDYNEQFF
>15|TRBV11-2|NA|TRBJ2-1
CASSLASISYNEQFF
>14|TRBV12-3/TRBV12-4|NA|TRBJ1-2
CASSLGRSNYGYTF
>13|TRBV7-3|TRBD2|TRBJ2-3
CASAGGRSDTQYF
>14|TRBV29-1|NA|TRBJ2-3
CSVDAGIRTDTQYF
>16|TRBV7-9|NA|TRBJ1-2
CASSPNRPGPPYGYTF
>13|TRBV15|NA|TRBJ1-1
CATSRDEGRGAFF
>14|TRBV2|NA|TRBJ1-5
CASSPGGGLQPQHF
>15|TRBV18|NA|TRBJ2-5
CASSPPSTEKGTQYF
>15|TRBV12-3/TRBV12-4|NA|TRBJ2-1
CASSLPAGSYNEQFF
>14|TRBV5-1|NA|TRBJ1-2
CASSLERGIGGYTF